This T cell receptor (beta chain) was captured in a study of T-cell reconstitution after alpha-beta-depleted transplantation in children. CDR1 and CDR2 (germline): SEHNR, FQNEAQ (reference sequence). This CDR3 comprises 15 residues. V lost 5 bases and J lost 7, with 15 bases in between. For TCRbeta, the library was prepared with unique molecular identifiers. From the PCR reads, TCRdb called clonotypes with MiXCR, one entry per CDR3 protein. The sample contains around 480,000 distinct CDR3 sequences, about 30% of which appear only once. This clonotype was picked up a small number of times. The chain employs TRBV7-9 and TRBJ1-6, with D tentatively TRBD1 (5 bases). The sequence derives from a human donor who donated a stem cell graft to a child with aplastic anemia. The starting material was PBMCs from the stem cell graft donor, obtained from the stem cell graft. CDR3 region: CASSPRGGANSPLHF. DNA for the CDR3: TGTGCCAGCAGCCCGCGCGGAGGGGCGAATTCACCCCTCCACTTT.